Following are 21 T cell receptor beta chains from one sample sequenced in a study of T-cell reconstitution after alpha-beta-depleted transplantation in children. The TCRbeta library incorporated unique molecular identifiers. Via MiXCR, TCRdb re-called the PCR reads, giving one row per CDR3 protein. This table holds about 240,000 distinct CDR3 sequences, about 11% found once. The source was PBMCs from the stem cell graft donor, collected from the stem cell graft. Receptors were obtained from a human donor who donated a stem cell graft to a child with acute lymphoblastic leukemia.

This clonotype was seen many times. V gene TRBV30 combines with J gene TRBJ1-1; D perhaps matches TRBD1 (5 bases). This CDR3 has 14 amino acids. Germline CDR1 and CDR2: GTSNPN and SVGIG (reference sequence). V lost 1 base and J 5 bases, leaving 14 bases between the germline ends. For the CDR3, the DNA is TGTGCCTGGAGTGCCCCGGGGGGGAAGACTGAAGCTTTCTTT. Its protein product is CAWSAPGGKTEAFF.

This clonotype appeared many times. The chain employs TRBV7-2 and TRBJ2-5; D is ambiguous. The CDR3 loop spans 13 amino acids. V shed 1 base and J shed 5 bases, with 8 bases lying between them. Germline assignment: CDR1 SGHTA and CDR2 FQGNSA. CDR3: CASSLGRPETQYF. The DNA for the CDR3 is TGTGCCAGCAGCTTAGGTAGGCCTGAGACCCAGTACTTC.

This clonotype was counted once. V gene TRBV19 combines with J gene TRBJ2-7; 9 nucleotides line up with TRBD1. The germline V gene has CDR1 LNHDA and CDR2 SQIVND (reference sequence). There are 14 residues in the CDR3. The V segment lost 7 bases and the J segment 6 bases; nucleotides outside the gene matches: 10. CDR3 amino acids: CASTPGQGVGEQYF. As DNA, the CDR3 is TGTGCCAGTACCCCGGGACAGGGTGTTGGCGAGCAGTACTTC.

This clonotype showed up many times. The V gene is TRBV12-3 or TRBV12-4, the J gene TRBJ2-4; maybe TRBD1 (6 bases). Trimming shortened V by 3 bases and J by 5 bases, and 14 bases separated the two germline ends. This CDR3 comprises 15 residues. CDR3 region: CASSFAGQPENIQYF. CDR3 DNA sequence: TGTGCCAGCAGTTTTGCCGGACAGCCTGAAAACATTCAGTACTTC.

This clonotype was counted ten times or more. The rearrangement links TRBV12-3 or TRBV12-4 to TRBJ1-1; 7 nucleotides match TRBD1. The CDR3 consists of 15 residues. V lost 3 bases and J lost 6; bases outside the gene matches: 10. For the CDR3, the DNA is TGTGCCAGCAGTTTGGGCCTTCAGGGGGGCGCTGAAGCTTTCTTT. The encoded protein is CASSLGLQGGAEAFF.

This clonotype was detected only a few times. The V call is TRBV6-1, the J call TRBJ2-5; D possibly matches TRBD1 or TRBD2 (6 bases each). Trimming left V 7 bases short and J 2 bases short, with 11 bases between. The CDR3 sequence is 13 residues long. Germline V gene sequence: CDR1 MNHNS, CDR2 SASEGT. The CDR3 reads CASTRGGQETQYF. The CDR3 region has the DNA TGTGCCAGCACGAGAGGGGGGCAAGAGACCCAGTACTTC.

This clonotype was counted at least ten times. This chain connects TRBV12-5 to TRBJ1-1, with D uncertain. Trimming left V 5 bases short and J 4 bases short, with 17 bases between. The length of the CDR3 is 15 residues. Germline V CDR1 and CDR2: LGHNT, FRNRAP. The CDR3 loop reads CASGPVGNAGTEAFF. The CDR3 coding sequence is TGTGCTAGTGGTCCCGTAGGGAACGCGGGCACTGAAGCTTTCTTT.

This clonotype was seen repeatedly, ten times or more. This chain links TRBV5-1 with TRBJ2-1; 10 bases map to TRBD2. V was pared by 3 bases and J by 10 bases, with 7 bases of the junction left unmatched. Germline assignment: CDR1 SGHRS and CDR2 YFSETQ. CDR3 size: 14 residues. The CDR3 bases are TGCGCCAGCAGCTGGACTAGCGGTGGGGGGGAGCAGTTCTTC. Translation: CASSWTSGGGEQFF. The complete variable domain, with remaining parts taken from reference TRBV5-1 and TRBJ2-1, reads KAGVTQTPRYLIKTRGQQVTLSCSPISGHRSVSWYQQTPGQGLQFLFEYFSETQRNKGNFPGRFSGRQFSNSRSEMNVSTLELGDSALYLCASSWTSGGGEQFFGPGTRLTVL.

As for this clonotype: As the CDR3 is not closed by the conserved phenylalanine or tryptophan, this likely results from a read error. This chain uses TRBV12-3 or TRBV12-4 with TRBJ1-5, with D hard to call. This CDR3 contains 14 residues. The V gene lost 3 bases and the J gene lost 11 bases, with 17 bases spanning the gap. CDR3 DNA: TGTGCCAGCAGTTTCCTCTTACAGTCTACCACCCAGCATTTG. Translation gives CASSFLLQSTTQHL.

V usage is TRBV3-1 and J usage is TRBJ2-7, with a possible D match to TRBD1 (5 bases). V gave up 4 bases and J gave up 3 bases, with 19 bases separating them. Looked up from germline, CDR1 is LGHDT and CDR2 is YNNKEL (reference sequence). The CDR3 is 16 amino acids. CDR3 sequence (DNA): TGTGCCAGCAGCCTTCTCCCCCCAGGGCTCGACTACGAGCAGTACTTC. Translated: CASSLLPPGLDYEQYF.

This clonotype has ten or more counts. The chain couples TRBV29-1 to TRBJ1-4, with D possibly matching TRBD1 (6 bases). The CDR3 is made up of 12 amino acids. Germline loops: CDR1 SQVTM, CDR2 ANQGSEA. V was cut by 8 bases and J by 8 bases, with 15 bases left in between. CDR3 sequence reads: CSLGGGREKLFF. In nucleotides, the CDR3 is TGCAGCCTGGGGGGGGGCCGGGAAAAACTGTTTTTT. The whole variable domain, filled in from reference TRBV29-1 and TRBJ1-4, reads SAVISQKPSRDICQRGTSLTIQCQVDSQVTMMFWYRQQPGQSLTLIATANQGSEATYESGFVIDKFPISRPNLTFSTLTVSNMSPEDSSIYLCSLGGGREKLFFGSGTQLSVL.

To note about this clonotype: Since a much larger clone is just one base distant, this may be a read error. V is TRBV20-1 and J is TRBJ1-5; D unclear. There are 13 residues in the CDR3. Trimming stripped 3 bases from V and 0 bases from J, with 6 bases between. Germline-derived CDR1 and CDR2 are DFQATT and SNEGSKA (reference sequence). CDR3 nucleotides: TGCAGTGCTAGTTTGGATAGCAATCAGCCCCAGCATTTT. It encodes CSASLDSNQPQHF.

The table lists this clonotype with many counts. This chain joins TRBV5-1 and TRBJ2-7, with D unclear. The germline V gene encodes CDR1 SGHRS and CDR2 YFSETQ. The CDR3 has 13 amino acids. Trimming cost V 0 bases and J 6 bases, with 10 bases left between them. The chain's CDR3 is CASSLERHSEQYF. The CDR3 DNA sequence: TGCGCCAGCAGCTTGGAGAGGCACTCCGAGCAGTACTTC.

This clonotype was counted many times. The junction differs from germline at one of its ends, possibly a read error. The rearrangement links TRBV6-2 or TRBV6-3 to TRBJ2-7; no definite D call. CDR1 and CDR2 from the germline V gene are MNHEY and SVGEGT. The CDR3 extends over 15 amino acids. CDR3 sequence reads: CASTEGSWRFYKQYF. In DNA form, the CDR3 reads TGTGCCAGCACCGAAGGGTCTTGGAGATTCTACAAGCAGTACTTC.

This clonotype was counted many times. The rearrangement links TRBV9 to TRBJ1-2; D is undetermined. Germline V gene data show CDR1 as SGDLS and CDR2 as YYNGEE. CDR3 length: 12 residues. V lost 0 bases to trimming and J lost 8 bases, with 8 bases between them. CDR3 loop: CASSVGVRGYTF. CDR3 nucleotide sequence: TGTGCCAGCAGCGTAGGCGTTCGAGGCTACACCTTC.

This clonotype showed up just a few times. The V gene is TRBV11-2, the J gene TRBJ2-2; no reliable D call. The germline V gene encodes CDR1 SGHAT and CDR2 FQNNGV. The CDR3 loop spans 14 amino acids. V lost 3 bases and J 1 base, leaving 6 bases between the germline ends. CDR3 protein: CASSFSENTGELFF. The DNA of the CDR3 is TGTGCCAGCAGCTTTTCCGAGAACACCGGGGAGCTGTTTTTT.

This clonotype was seen many times. The rearrangement links TRBV27 to TRBJ2-1; 12 nucleotides match TRBD1. V lost 6 bases and J lost 4; bases outside the gene matches: 13. Germline CDR1 is MNHEY and CDR2 is SMNVEV (reference sequence). The CDR3 extends over 18 amino acids. CDR3 residues: CASRGRDRGHEVYNEQFF. CDR3 sequence (DNA): TGTGCCAGCAGAGGCCGGGACAGGGGGCATGAGGTATACAATGAGCAGTTCTTC.

Many counts were recorded for this clonotype. The chain employs TRBV27 and TRBJ2-7; the D is unclear. There are 13 residues in the CDR3. CDR1 MNHEY and CDR2 SMNVEV come from the germline V gene (reference sequence). Trimming shortened V by 8 bases and J by 1 base, and 12 bases separated the two germline ends. In DNA, the CDR3 is TGTGCCAGCTGGCAGCCATCTTCCTACGAGCAGTACTTC. Residues: CASWQPSSYEQYF.

This clonotype was counted many times. The chain has TRBV3-1 and TRBJ2-2; unclear D gene. The germline CDR1 and CDR2 sequences are LGHDT and YNNKEL (reference sequence). The CDR3 sequence is 14 residues long. The V end was cut by 7 bases, the J end by 5 bases, with 14 bases between. In DNA, the CDR3 is TGTGCCAGCATGGACGGGCCGACGACCGGGGAGCTGTTTTTT. Residues: CASMDGPTTGELFF.

This clonotype was observed many times. This rearrangement joins TRBV20-1 to TRBJ2-7, with 7 bases identical to TRBD1. Germline CDR1 DFQATT, CDR2 SNEGSKA (reference sequence). The CDR3 consists of 11 residues. Germline trimming cut 5 bases from V and 6 bases from J; bases unmatched to any gene: 4. The CDR3: CSASQGVEQYF. The CDR3 region has the DNA TGCAGTGCTTCTCAGGGGGTCGAGCAGTACTTC.

This clonotype appeared many times. The CDR3 DNA reads TGTGCCAGCAGTCCCTTCGACGGATACTACGAGCAGTACTTC. Amino acid sequence: CASSPFDGYYEQYF. The rearrangement links TRBV6-2 or TRBV6-3 to TRBJ2-7, with D unresolved. Germline V lookup: CDR1 MNHEY, CDR2 SVGEGT. The CDR3 length is 14 residues. Trimming took 5 bases from V and 3 from J, leaving 14 bases between them.